This section outlines one T cell receptor beta chain sequence together with its context. Its antigen is not known. CD45RO-negative, CCR7-selected cells formed the naive CD8 fraction, which excluded terminally differentiated effector memory CD45RA+ cells. This entry is derived from a study of shared clonotypes between healthy human individuals. Study-wide results and limits: What naive subsets generally showed was a larger estimated richness than memory subsets showed.

Generated by immunoSEQ multiplex PCR, the TCRdb table keeps only in-frame clones and is missing some. The repertoire holds about 820,000 clones, with 80% to 95% as singletons. CDR1 and CDR2 (germline): SGHTA, FQGNSA. The CDR3 totals 16 residues. After removal of 1 base from V and 1 base from J, the junction contained 7 bases not matched to a gene. This sequence joins TRBV7-2 and TRBJ2-7; 7 bases are shared with TRBD2. The receptor's source is a man between 25 and 39 years old in good health. The sample was naive CD8+ T cells sorted from blood. CDR3 protein: CASSLELAGASYEQYF. The CDR3 nucleotides are TGTGCCAGCAGCTTAGAGCTTGCGGGAGCTTCCTACGAGCAGTACTTC.